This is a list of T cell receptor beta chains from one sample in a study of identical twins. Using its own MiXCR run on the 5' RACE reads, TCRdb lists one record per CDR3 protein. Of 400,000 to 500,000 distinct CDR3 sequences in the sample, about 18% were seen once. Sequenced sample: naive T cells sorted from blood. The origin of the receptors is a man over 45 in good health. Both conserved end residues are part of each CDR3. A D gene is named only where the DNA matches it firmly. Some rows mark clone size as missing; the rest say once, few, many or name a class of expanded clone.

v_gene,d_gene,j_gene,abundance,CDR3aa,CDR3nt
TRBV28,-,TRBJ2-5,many,CASSLNTVQETQYF,TGTGCCAGCAGTTTAAATACAGTACAAGAGACCCAGTACTTC
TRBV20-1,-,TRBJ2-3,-,CSARVPFTDTQYF,TGCAGTGCTAGAGTTCCTTTCACAGATACGCAGTATTTT
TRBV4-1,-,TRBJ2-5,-,CASSQHFETQYF,TGCGCCAGCAGCCAGCATTTCGAGACCCAGTACTTC
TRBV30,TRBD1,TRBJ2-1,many,CARGQGARYNEQFF,TGTGCCCGGGGACAGGGGGCGAGGTACAATGAGCAGTTCTTC
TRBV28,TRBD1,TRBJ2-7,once,CASIMGQGLNEQYF,TGTGCCAGCATTATGGGACAGGGTCTCAACGAGCAGTACTTC
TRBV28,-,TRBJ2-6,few,CATVSGANVLTF,TGTGCCACTGTGTCCGGGGCCAACGTCCTGACTTTC
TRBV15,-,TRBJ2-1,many,CATSSGGEQFF,TGTGCCACCAGCAGCGGGGGTGAGCAGTTCTTC
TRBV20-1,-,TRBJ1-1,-,CSANDKNTEAFF,TGCAGTGCGAACGACAAGAACACTGAAGCTTTCTTT
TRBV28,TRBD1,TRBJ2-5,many,CASSFPPSGQGGRETQYF,TGTGCCAGCAGTTTCCCCCCCTCGGGACAGGGGGGAAGAGAGACCCAGTACTTC
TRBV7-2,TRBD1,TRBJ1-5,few,CASSLGQARPQHF,TGTGCCAGCAGCCTCGGACAGGCCCGGCCCCAGCATTTT
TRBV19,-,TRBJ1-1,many,CASSTLGGTEAFF,TGTGCCAGTAGTACCCTCGGGGGAACTGAAGCTTTCTTT
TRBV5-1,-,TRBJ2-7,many,CASSLDTGWDEQYF,TGCGCCAGCAGCTTGGATACAGGGTGGGACGAGCAGTACTTC
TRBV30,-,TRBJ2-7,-,CAWNLRTFEEQYF,TGTGCCTGGAATCTAAGGACTTTTGAGGAGCAGTACTTC
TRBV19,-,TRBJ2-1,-,CASSIGVQGPSYNEQFF,TGTGCCAGTAGTATAGGAGTCCAGGGCCCCTCTTACAATGAGCAGTTCTTC
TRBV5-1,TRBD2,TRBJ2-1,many,CASSPPSGSYNEQFF,TGCGCCAGCAGCCCCCCTAGCGGGAGTTACAATGAGCAGTTCTTC
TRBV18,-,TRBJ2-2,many,CASSLFVGPNTGELFF,TGTGCCAGCTCACTATTCGTAGGCCCGAACACCGGGGAGCTGTTTTTT
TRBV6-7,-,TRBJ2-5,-,CASSSTLNRGFCNETQYF,TGTGCCAGCAGTTCAACTTTAAACCGCGGATTTTGTAACGAGACCCAGTACTTC